The 32 T cell receptor beta chains below come from one sample, sequenced in a study of blood T cell repertoires in COVID-19. Sequencing used immunoSEQ multiplex PCR; TCRdb keeps in-frame clones, though not all of them. The sample lists about 260,000 clones; 86% were seen once. Sequencing was performed on peripheral blood. The receptors stem from a man in his thirties or forties with active or convalescent COVID-19.

This chain connects TRBV9 to TRBJ1-2, with D possibly being TRBD1 (6 bases). The CDR3 loop spans 15 amino acids. V was clipped by 4 bases and J by 1 base, with 14 bases between them. Germline assignment: CDR1 SGDLS and CDR2 YYNGEE. The CDR3 region is CASSRSDSLNYGYTF. The CDR3 bases are TGTGCCAGCAGCAGGTCGGACAGTCTTAACTATGGCTACACCTTC.

This rearrangement joins TRBV5-1 to TRBJ1-1; 7 nucleotides line up with TRBD1. Losses at the gene ends were 4 bases for V and 1 base for J; bases not matched to a gene: 10. The germline V gene encodes CDR1 SGHRS and CDR2 YFSETQ. This CDR3 has 16 amino acids. This CDR3 is CASSLTGDARNTEAFF. The CDR3 bases are TGCGCCAGCAGCCTAACAGGGGATGCAAGGAACACTGAAGCTTTCTTT.

The rearrangement links TRBV11-2 to TRBJ2-7; TRBD1 agrees at 9 bases. The CDR3 spans 18 residues. The V and J ends lost 5 bases and 3 bases, in that order; junction bases with no gene match: 17. Germline V gene lookup returns CDR1 SGHAT and CDR2 FQNNGV. For the CDR3, the DNA is TGTGCCAGCAGCCCAAATCGCGGGACAGGGAAAAGGGTCTACGAGCAGTACTTC. Translating it yields CASSPNRGTGKRVYEQYF.

The CDR3 nucleotides read TGTGCCAGCAGTGAGTTACTAGCGGACAATGAGCAGTTCTTC. Its translation: CASSELLADNEQFF. The chain links TRBV2 to TRBJ2-1; TRBD2 agrees at 8 bases. V lost 3 bases and J lost 5; bases outside the gene matches: 3. Germline assignment: CDR1 SNHLY and CDR2 FYNNEI. The CDR3 consists of 14 residues.

The genes are TRBV3-1 (or the pseudogene TRBV3-2) and TRBJ2-1; 9 positions agree with TRBD2. CDR3 length: 15 residues. V shed 4 bases and J 10 bases; nucleotides not matched to a gene: 11. The germline gives CDR1 LGHDT, CDR2 YNNKEL (reference sequence). The CDR3 loop is CASSPQVGLAWEQFF. The CDR3 DNA reads as TGTGCCAGCAGCCCCCAAGTGGGACTAGCTTGGGAGCAGTTCTTC.

This chain joins TRBV5-1 and TRBJ2-1; 10 bases agree with TRBD2. J was trimmed by 8 bases and V by 3 bases; bases with no gene match: 11. The CDR3 spans 16 residues. Germline CDR1 reads SGHRS; CDR2 reads YFSETQ. The CDR3 DNA is TGCGCCAGCAGCTCGACGCTAGCGGGGGCCCTGGATGAGCAGTTCTTC. Protein: CASSSTLAGALDEQFF.

The chain combines TRBV2 with TRBJ1-2; 10 nucleotides align to TRBD1. Germline CDR1 is SNHLY and CDR2 is FYNNEI. V lost 4 bases, J lost 8 bases, and 10 bases stayed unmatched. CDR3 length: 15 amino acids. The CDR3 here is CASSGLGQGVGGYTF. CDR3 DNA sequence: TGTGCCAGCAGTGGACTTGGACAGGGGGTCGGGGGCTACACCTTC.

The chain carries TRBV3-1 (or the pseudogene TRBV3-2) and TRBJ1-5, with D possibly TRBD1 on 5 matching bases. Trimming left V 1 base short and J 5 bases short, with 9 bases between. The CDR3 length is 14 residues. CDR1 is LGHDT and CDR2 is YNNKEL in the germline V gene (reference sequence). CDR3 nucleotide sequence: TGTGCCAGCAGCCAAGGGGCAGGGCATCAGCCCCAGCATTTT. This sequence encodes CASSQGAGHQPQHF.

The genes are TRBV3-1 (or the pseudogene TRBV3-2) and TRBJ1-1; 8 nucleotides align to TRBD1. Germline V CDR1 and CDR2: LGHDT, YNNKEL (reference sequence). The J segment lost 5 bases and the V segment lost 1 base, leaving 3 bases of the junction unmatched. The CDR3 sequence is 14 residues long. CDR3 loop: CASSQGTGITEAFF. The DNA for the CDR3 is TGTGCCAGCAGCCAAGGGACAGGGATTACTGAAGCTTTCTTT.

The chain uses TRBV21-1 and TRBJ2-7; TRBD1, the table's D call, lacks a check against the DNA. TRBV21-1 is an annotated pseudogene. CDR3 length: 17 residues. CDR3 nucleotides: TGTGCCAGCAGCAAACATCATCGGGACAGGGGAACCTACGAGCAGTACTTC. Translated: CASSKHHRDRGTYEQYF.

The chain is built from TRBV5-4 and TRBJ1-1; possible D gene TRBD1, 5 bases. Looked up from germline, CDR1 is SGHNT and CDR2 is YYREEE (reference sequence). V gave up 2 bases and J gave up 5 bases, with 13 bases separating them. There are 14 residues in the CDR3. CDR3 amino acids: CASSFRGVKTEAFF. Written as DNA, the CDR3 is TGTGCCAGCAGCTTCCGGGGGGTAAAAACTGAAGCTTTCTTT.

This clone was detected only a few times. V usage is TRBV6-5 and J usage is TRBJ2-7, with 7 bases that match TRBD1. The CDR3 sequence is 15 residues long. Germline trimming cut 5 bases from V and 0 bases from J; bases unmatched to any gene: 7. Germline loops: CDR1 MNHEY, CDR2 SVGAGI. The CDR3 DNA reads as TGTGCCAGCAGTATCCGACAGGGAACCTCCTACGAGCAGTACTTC. The encoded protein is CASSIRQGTSYEQYF.

The CDR3 DNA reads as TGTGCCAGCATGGGCTTTAAGGCTGAGCAGTTCTTC. Its translation is CASMGFKAEQFF. The chain couples TRBV27 to TRBJ2-1; D not certain. The CDR3 spans 12 residues. Trimming took off 7 bases at V and 9 bases at J, with 13 bases between the two ends. Germline CDR1 reads MNHEY; CDR2 reads SMNVEV (reference sequence).

The chain uses TRBV7-2 and TRBJ1-1, with D possibly being TRBD1 (5 bases). This CDR3 is built from 13 residues. V lost 5 bases and J lost 3, with 10 bases in between. Germline V gene data show CDR1 as SGHTA and CDR2 as FQGNSA. DNA of the CDR3: TGTGCCAGCAGCGCCCAGGGATACACTGAAGCTTTCTTT. Protein sequence: CASSAQGYTEAFF.

The chain recombines TRBV27 with TRBJ1-5, with D possibly TRBD1 on 5 matching bases. Germline V lookup: CDR1 MNHEY, CDR2 SMNVEV (reference sequence). CDR3 length: 14 amino acids. V lost 11 bases to trimming and J lost 0 bases, with 14 bases between them. CDR3: CASREGFSNQPQHF. The CDR3 bases are TGTGCCTCAAGGGAGGGGTTTAGCAATCAGCCCCAGCATTTT.

The chain carries TRBV7-8 and TRBJ2-1; perhaps TRBD1 as D (5 bases). This CDR3 has 15 amino acids. Germline V lookup: CDR1 SGHVS, CDR2 FQNEAQ. Trimming stripped 4 bases from V and 1 base from J, with 11 bases between. The CDR3 DNA follows: TGTGCCAGCAGCTCTCGGACACTTTCCTACAATGAGCAGTTCTTC. It specifies CASSSRTLSYNEQFF.

This clone has a single count. This chain uses TRBV15 with TRBJ1-1, with D unresolved. The germline V and J ends were trimmed by 0 bases and 0 bases, with 8 bases remaining between them. This CDR3 region has 15 residues. The germline CDR1 and CDR2 sequences are LNHNV and YYDKDF (reference sequence). The CDR3 DNA sequence: TGTGCCACCAGCAGAGATAAGCCGGTGAACACTGAAGCTTTCTTT. Protein product: CATSRDKPVNTEAFF.

The V call is TRBV3-1 (or the pseudogene TRBV3-2), the J call TRBJ2-4; TRBD1 matches at 7 bases. Germline V gene data show CDR1 as LGHDT and CDR2 as YNNKEL (reference sequence). The length of the CDR3 is 16 residues. V was pared by 4 bases and J by 3 bases, with 9 bases of the junction left unmatched. The CDR3 sequence: CASSPDRRRNKNIQYF. CDR3 nucleotide sequence: TGTGCCAGCAGCCCGGACAGGAGAAGAAACAAAAACATTCAGTACTTC.

The CDR3 protein is CASSWPRGEGTDTQYF. Here the CDR3 DNA reads TGTGCCAGCAGCTGGCCTAGGGGCGAGGGCACAGATACGCAGTATTTT. The chain links TRBV11-1 to TRBJ2-3; TRBD1 is a possible D gene (5 bases). Deletions cut 4 bases from V and 1 base from J, with 15 bases between. Germline CDR1 reads SGHAT; CDR2 reads FQDESV (reference sequence). The CDR3 extends over 16 amino acids.

This sequence joins TRBV5-4 and TRBJ1-1; D is undetermined. CDR3 size: 15 residues. The germline V gene encodes CDR1 SGHNT and CDR2 YYREEE (reference sequence). With 0 bases removed from V and 1 base from J, the gap between germline ends came to 10 bases. In DNA form, the CDR3 reads TGTGCCAGCAGCTTGGGGGTGGGAGGGAACACTGAAGCTTTCTTT. As protein: CASSLGVGGNTEAFF.

The chain links TRBV7-9 to TRBJ1-5, with a weak D call TRBD1 (6 bases). Trimming took off 3 bases at V and 0 bases at J, with 12 bases between the two ends. The CDR3 sequence is 16 residues long. The germline gives CDR1 SEHNR, CDR2 FQNEAQ (reference sequence). The CDR3 DNA sequence: TGTGCCAGCAGCTTTGGGGCAGGGGATAGCAATCAGCCCCAGCATTTT. This encodes CASSFGAGDSNQPQHF. Using reference TRBV7-9 and TRBJ1-5 for the parts outside the CDR3, the full variable domain is DTGVSQNPRHKITKRGQNVTFRCDPISEHNRLYWYRQTLGQGPEFLTYFQNEAQLEKSRLLSDRFSAERPKGSFSTLEIQRTEQGDSAMYLCASSFGAGDSNQPQHFGDGTRLSIL.

The V call is TRBV19, the J call TRBJ1-4; possibly TRBD1 for D (5 bases). Per the germline V gene, CDR1 is LNHDA and CDR2 is SQIVND (reference sequence). CDR3 length: 15 residues. Trimming removed 4 bases at V and 0 bases at J, with 9 bases between. Written as DNA, the CDR3 is TGTGCCAGTAGTAGTCAGGGTGCAACTAATGAAAAACTGTTTTTT. Translation: CASSSQGATNEKLFF.

The V and J genes are TRBV11-3 and TRBJ2-1; 12 bases are shared with TRBD2. Germline CDR1 SGHNT, CDR2 YENEEA. V lost 5 bases and J lost 7; bases outside the gene matches: 9. This CDR3 is built from 16 residues. CDR3 in amino acids: CASSPRTSGNPNEQFF. CDR3 nucleotides: TGTGCCAGCAGCCCCCGGACTAGCGGGAATCCAAATGAGCAGTTCTTC.

The chain joins TRBV19 to TRBJ2-7, with a tentative D call TRBD2 (6 bases). Trimming shortened V by 3 bases and J by 6 bases, and 12 bases separated the two germline ends. CDR1 and CDR2 from the germline V gene are LNHDA and SQIVND (reference sequence). The CDR3 has 13 amino acids. The CDR3 is CASSMEGPREQYF. The CDR3 DNA reads as TGTGCCAGTAGTATGGAGGGCCCACGCGAGCAGTACTTC. The whole variable domain, remainder taken from reference TRBV19 and TRBJ2-7, is DGGITQSPKYLFRKEGQNVTLSCEQNLNHDAMYWYRQDPGQGLRLIYYSQIVNDFQKGDIAEGYSVSREKKESFPLTVTSAQKNPTAFYLCASSMEGPREQYFGPGTRLTVT.

This sequence joins TRBV10-3 and TRBJ1-5; tentative D call: TRBD1 (6 bases). V lost 3 bases and J lost 0, with 6 bases in between. The CDR3 extends over 14 amino acids. Germline V CDR1 and CDR2: ENHRY, SYGVKD. The CDR3 here is CAISEQGSNQPQHF. The DNA for the CDR3 is TGTGCCATCAGTGAACAGGGTAGCAATCAGCCCCAGCATTTT.

This chain joins TRBV5-6 and TRBJ2-7; D perhaps matches TRBD1 (5 bases). This CDR3 is built from 16 residues. The V end lost 4 bases, the J end lost 4 bases, and 21 bases lay between the germline ends. Germline lookup yields CDR1 SGHDT and CDR2 YYEEEE. The CDR3 spells CASSPFFLDTLYEQYF. The CDR3 DNA is TGTGCCAGCAGCCCCTTCTTCCTGGACACCCTATACGAGCAGTACTTC.

The chain has TRBV2 and TRBJ1-6; D perhaps matches TRBD1 (6 bases). CDR3 size: 13 residues. Per the germline V gene, CDR1 is SNHLY and CDR2 is FYNNEI. Between the trimmed V and J ends, which lost 6 bases and 9 bases, there was a span of 12 bases. CDR3 nucleotides: TGTGCCAGCAGAGATAACAGGGTTTCACCCCTCCACTTT. It codes for CASRDNRVSPLHF.

This sequence joins TRBV23-1 and TRBJ1-6; D gene ambiguous. TRBV23-1 is an ORF, with its function uncertain. This CDR3 comprises 15 residues. Trimming removed 2 bases from V and 7 bases from J, with 12 bases in between. CDR3 bases: TGCGCCAGCAGTCAACATCGGGAGAGGAATTCACCCCTCCACTTT. Protein product: CASSQHRERNSPLHF.

The V gene is TRBV15, the J gene TRBJ1-1; perhaps TRBD1 as D (5 bases). Germline V gives CDR1 LNHNV, CDR2 YYDKDF (reference sequence). Trimming pared 3 bases from V and 3 bases from J, leaving 14 bases between. This CDR3 spans 15 amino acids. The CDR3 protein is CATSRETGEHTEAFF. For the CDR3, the DNA is TGTGCCACCAGCAGGGAAACAGGAGAACACACTGAAGCTTTCTTT.

J is TRBJ1-1 and V is TRBV5-5; a weak D match, TRBD1 (5 bases). CDR1 and CDR2 from the germline V gene are SGHKS and YYEKEE (reference sequence). V lost 0 bases and J lost 4, with 13 bases in between. The length of the CDR3 is 15 residues. As DNA, the CDR3 is TGTGCCAGCAGCTTGGTAACCCTTGGGGCCACTGAAGCTTTCTTT. Protein sequence: CASSLVTLGATEAFF.

The chain has TRBV6-5 and TRBJ1-5; D is possibly TRBD1 (5 bases). This CDR3 region has 14 residues. Looked up from germline, CDR1 is MNHEY and CDR2 is SVGAGI. The DNA of the CDR3 is TGTGCAGCAGGACATCTTGCCGATCGACAGCCCCAGCATTTT. This gives the protein CAAGHLADRQPQHF.

CDR3 in amino acids: CASSLDRGSLLEKLFF. The CDR3, as DNA: TGTGCCAGCAGCTTGGACAGGGGGTCCCTTCTAGAAAAACTGTTTTTT. The chain recombines TRBV5-6 with TRBJ1-4; 8 nucleotides align to TRBD1. V lost 0 bases to trimming and J lost 8 bases; unmatched junction nucleotides: 9. Germline lookup yields CDR1 SGHDT and CDR2 YYEEEE. This CDR3 is 16 amino acids long.